The text below deals with one TCR beta chain. This sample is part of a study of regulatory T cells in long-lasting Graves disease. The CDR3 runs 17 residues. Deletions cut 0 bases from V and 9 bases from J, with 18 bases between. The V gene's germline CDR1 is ENHRY and CDR2 SYGVKD. Time point noted: newly diagnosed GD, antithyroid drugs for less than 3 months. Construction of the TCR library relied on RNA isolated from PBMCs. In building TCR beta libraries, iRepertoire HTBI primers were used together with Arm-PCR of CDR3 regions. MiXCR was run by TCRdb on the multiplex PCR reads, yielding one entry per CDR3 protein. The sample consists of about 530,000 distinct CDR3 sequences, 15% to 20% of them appearing once. A further study also used this sample, focusing on T cells in Graves' hyperthyroidism and ophthalmopathy. That source reports: The HTBI set primed first-round TCR CDR3 RT-PCR.

The sample consisted of peripheral blood mononuclear cells (PBMCs), taken at new diagnosis, from a patient treated with antithyroid drugs. The chain carries TRBV10-3 and TRBJ1-6, with D maybe TRBD1 (6 bases). The sequence was obtained from a woman in her forties or fifties with Graves disease. The CDR3 here is CAISESVQLQGGSPLHF. Written as DNA, the CDR3 is TGTGCCATCAGTGAGTCGGTTCAGTTACAGGGAGGTTCACCCCTCCACTTT.